The rows below give T cell receptor beta chains drawn from one sample of a study of CD4 and CD8 cells across lung adenocarcinoma regions. TCRdb reanalysed the PCR reads using MiXCR and keeps one entry per CDR3 protein. The table has some 23,000 distinct CDR3 sequences, over 45% seen once. The sample was CD8+ T cells from the center of a lung tumor. The source of these receptors is a male donor with lung adenocarcinoma. The CD4 and CD8 labels of this study may be unreliable. Each CDR3 is given with its conserved first and last residue. D genes are given only for firm matches. Some rows mark clone size as missing; the rest say once, few, many or name a class of expanded clone.

v_call	cdr3_length	j_call	clone_size	d_call	cdr3_aa	cdr3_nt
TRBV4-2	15	TRBJ2-3	once	.	CAGGGGGRDQDTQYF	TGTGCCGGGGGTGGCGGGGGCCGTGACCAAGATACGCAGTATTTT
TRBV6-5	19	TRBJ2-3	many	TRBD2	CASSYSITASGGVTDTQYF	TGTGCCAGCAGTTACTCGATAACGGCTAGCGGAGGAGTCACAGATACGCAGTATTTT
TRBV5-1	15	TRBJ1-6	many	TRBD1	CASSPKGQGASPLHF	TGCGCCAGCAGCCCAAAGGGACAGGGGGCCTCACCCCTCCACTTT
TRBV9	15	TRBJ2-3	few	TRBD2	CASSPSGTSTDTQYF	TGTGCCAGCAGCCCTAGCGGGACTAGCACAGATACGCAGTATTTT
TRBV25-1	12	TRBJ2-7	few	.	CASKTESYEQYF	TGTGCCAGCAAAACAGAGTCCTACGAGCAGTACTTC
TRBV6-1	16	TRBJ2-4	.	TRBD2	CASRDAAGGPKNTQYF	TGTGCCAGCCGCGATGCGGCGGGAGGCCCCAAAAATACGCAGTATTTC
TRBV6-5	16	TRBJ2-1	.	TRBD2	CASSSGTSGTLGEQFF	TGTGCCAGCAGTTCCGGGACTAGCGGGACATTGGGGGAGCAGTTCTTC
TRBV10-3	14	TRBJ2-4	once	.	CAVTGLLAKNIQYF	TGTGCCGTCACGGGGCTACTAGCCAAAAACATTCAGTACTTT
TRBV7-8	16	TRBJ2-3	.	TRBD2	CASSPLQREGQDTQYF	TGTGCCAGCAGTCCACTCCAACGGGAGGGCCAAGATACGCAGTATTTT
TRBV6-2/TRBV6-3	14	TRBJ2-3	.	.	CASSLMGGTDTQYF	TGTGCCAGCAGTTTAATGGGGGGCACAGATACGCAGTATTTT
TRBV27	14	TRBJ2-3	.	.	CAGSGGSEGDTQYF	TGTGCGGGGAGTGGTGGAAGTGAGGGAGATACGCAGTATTTT
TRBV9	16	TRBJ2-1	.	.	CASSVDPGTSYNEQFF	TGTGCCAGCAGCGTAGATCCGGGAACGTCCTACAATGAGCAGTTCTTC
TRBV10-3	15	TRBJ2-5	.	TRBD1	CAISDESDREETQYF	TGTGCCATCAGTGACGAGTCAGACAGGGAGGAGACCCAGTACTTC
TRBV10-1	15	TRBJ2-2	.	TRBD2	CASGKGTSGTGTQFF	TGCGCCAGCGGAAAAGGGACTAGCGGCACCGGGACGCAGTTTTTT
TRBV4-1	14	TRBJ2-7	few	.	CASSQGSGVYEQYF	TGCGCCAGCAGCCAAGGTTCAGGGGTCTACGAGCAGTACTTC
TRBV11-3	16	TRBJ2-1	many	TRBD2	CASSSGLAGVGDEQFF	TGTGCCAGCAGCTCGGGACTAGCGGGAGTGGGGGATGAGCAGTTCTTC
TRBV5-1	15	TRBJ2-5	many	.	CASSLAGPGGETQYF	TGCGCCAGCAGCTTGGCCGGGCCTGGGGGGGAGACCCAGTACTTC
TRBV4-2	16	TRBJ2-1	many	TRBD2	CASSQGLAEAYNEQFF	TGTGCCAGCAGCCAAGGGCTAGCGGAGGCCTACAATGAGCAGTTCTTC
TRBV6-1	13	TRBJ1-5	few	TRBD1	CASSVQGNQPQHF	TGTGCCAGCAGTGTACAGGGGAATCAGCCCCAGCATTTT
TRBV27	13	TRBJ2-3	medium-sized	.	CASSFYSTDTQYF	TGTGCCAGCAGTTTTTACAGCACAGATACGCAGTATTTT
TRBV7-3	17	TRBJ2-2	.	TRBD2	CASSLTSSGRDTGELFF	TGTGCCAGCAGCTTAACATCTAGTGGGAGGGACACCGGGGAGCTGTTTTTT
TRBV6-1	14	TRBJ2-7	many	TRBD1	CASSQTGGPYEQYF	TGTGCCAGCAGCCAGACAGGGGGCCCCTACGAGCAGTACTTC
TRBV4-2	17	TRBJ2-5	few	.	CASSQDPIISGRETQYF	TGTGCCAGCAGCCAAGATCCCATTATCTCGGGACGGGAGACCCAGTACTTC
TRBV10-1	14	TRBJ2-5	.	TRBD2	CASAGGGTQETQYF	TGCGCCAGCGCTGGCGGGGGGACTCAAGAGACCCAGTACTTC
TRBV5-1	15	TRBJ2-5	many	TRBD2	CASSLLAGGLETQYF	TGCGCCAGCAGCCTACTAGCGGGAGGGCTAGAGACCCAGTACTTC
TRBV6-1	14	TRBJ1-5	many	.	CASSEAGVPRPQHF	TGTGCCAGCAGTGAAGCGGGGGTCCCGCGGCCCCAGCATTTT
TRBV11-3	13	TRBJ2-3	many	.	CASSPPSTDTQYF	TGTGCCAGCAGCCCCCCCTCCACAGATACGCAGTATTTT
TRBV10-3	13	TRBJ2-5	.	.	CAISKQGTETQYF	TGTGCCATCAGTAAGCAGGGGACGGAGACCCAGTACTTC
TRBV10-1	14	TRBJ2-5	.	.	CAGSESLARGFQYF	TGCGCGGGCAGTGAGTCACTTGCCCGAGGCTTCCAGTACTTC
TRBV10-3	14	TRBJ2-3	.	.	CAGKGGPDTDTQYF	TGTGCGGGCAAGGGGGGCCCAGACACAGATACGCAGTATTTT
TRBV9	14	TRBJ2-2	few	.	CASRPGQNTGELFF	TGTGCCAGCAGACCTGGACAGAACACCGGGGAGCTGTTTTTT
TRBV27	15	TRBJ2-7	many	TRBD2	CASSPGLAGTYEQYF	TGTGCCAGCAGTCCGGGACTAGCGGGGACCTACGAGCAGTACTTC
TRBV25-1	14	TRBJ2-3	.	.	CASRELGGKNTQYF	TGTGCCAGCAGGGAGCTGGGAGGCAAAAACACGCAGTACTTT
TRBV6-1	14	TRBJ1-2	many	.	CASSRLTANYGYTF	TGTGCCAGCAGTCGACTGACAGCTAACTATGGCTACACCTTC
TRBV7-2	20	TRBJ2-7	.	.	CASSFNTEGLGDPNPDTQYF	TGTGCCAGCAGCTTTAATACAGAGGGGTTGGGGGACCCTAACCCAGATACGCAGTACTTC
TRBV6-1	18	TRBJ2-3	.	TRBD1	CARRTGTGGLKGTDTQYF	TGTGCCAGGCGAACCGGGACAGGGGGGCTTAAGGGCACAGATACGCAGTATTTC
TRBV3-1	14	TRBJ2-5	few	TRBD1	CASSLTTGRETQYF	TGTGCCAGCAGCCTTACGACAGGGCGGGAGACCCAGTACTTC
TRBV25-1	14	TRBJ2-1	.	.	CASSETELWNEQFF	TGTGCCAGCAGTGAAACGGAGCTATGGAATGAGCAGTTCTTC
TRBV6-5	11	TRBJ2-1	many	.	CASSDHNEQFF	TGTGCCAGTTCCGACCACAATGAGCAGTTCTTC
TRBV7-9	16	TRBJ2-3	.	TRBD2	CASSVSGGRGTETQYF	TGTGCCAGCAGCGTGAGCGGGGGACGTGGCACAGAGACGCAGTATTTT
TRBV6-1	16	TRBJ2-7	.	.	CASGGAGGGDEETQYF	TGTGCCAGCGGGGGAGCCGGGGGCGGTGATGAGGAGACGCAGTACTTC
TRBV30	13	TRBJ2-5	.	.	CAWSSKTPETQYF	TGTGCCTGGAGTTCAAAAACGCCAGAGACCCAGTACTTC
TRBV27	16	TRBJ2-3	.	.	CASAGNGGRDPETQYF	TGTGCCAGCGCGGGGAACGGAGGCCGAGACCCAGAGACGCAGTATTTT
TRBV27	14	TRBJ2-3	.	.	CAGSGGSGRETQYF	TGTGCGGGCAGTGGGGGCAGTGGGCGGGAGACGCAGTATTTC
TRBV12-3/TRBV12-4	14	TRBJ2-5	.	.	CASTLTPGTETQYF	TGTGCCAGCACCCTCACTCCGGGGACGGAGACCCAGTACTTC
TRBV6-1	14	TRBJ2-7	medium-sized	TRBD2	CASSLTSGYYEQYF	TGTGCCAGCAGTCTGACTAGCGGGTACTACGAGCAGTACTTC
TRBV6-1	13	TRBJ2-3	.	.	CGGRYDLADTQYF	TGTGGGGGCCGGTACGACCTCGCAGATACCCAGTACTTT
TRBV27	14	TRBJ2-5	.	.	CASRGLQSTDIQYF	TGTGCCAGCAGGGGACTTCAGAGTACCGACATCCAGTACTTC
TRBV10-2	11	TRBJ2-1	many	.	CASSHTSEQFF	TGCGCCAGCAGCCACACCAGCGAGCAGTTCTTC
TRBV27	16	TRBJ2-5	.	.	CASGRRGGRDQETQYF	TGTGCCAGCGGGCGCCGCGGGGGCCGTGACCAAGAGACTCAGTACTTC
TRBV6-5	16	TRBJ2-2	medium-sized	.	CASAPMRAKDTGELFF	TGTGCCAGTGCCCCAATGCGGGCGAAGGACACCGGGGAGCTGTTTTTT
TRBV6-1	17	TRBJ2-1	.	.	CASSEDQGAISTGAQFF	TGTGCCAGCAGTGAAGACCAAGGCGCTATTAGCACAGGTGCGCAGTTCTTC
TRBV6-1	19	TRBJ2-3	.	.	CASSEGSGAGALSTGALYF	TGTGCCAGCAGTGAAGGGTCTGGGGCAGGGGCCCTAAGCACCGGGGCGCTGTATTTT
TRBV6-1	14	TRBJ2-2	many	.	CASRFGTQAGELFF	TGTGCCAGCAGATTCGGGACACAGGCCGGGGAGCTGTTTTTT